This T cell receptor (beta chain) was found in a study of blood T cells in healthy people across ages. Together with a sample-barcoded 5' primer, a J-beta primer mix was included in a second PCR lasting roughly 6 to 12 cycles. Each CDR3 protein is one row after TCRdb ran MiXCR on the 5' RACE reads. The sample has 910,000 or so distinct CDR3 sequences, roughly 50% seen once; the top ten hold over 20%. From germline, CDR1 is MNHEY and CDR2 SVGEGT. The CDR3 contains 14 residues. V dropped 2 bases and J dropped 0 bases, with 8 bases sitting between them. Overall study results and limits: It was not possible, with unsorted PBMCs, to conclusively compare naive and antigen-experienced cells.

Comment on this clonotype: Its antigen is undetermined.

The clonotype was recovered from a woman between 55 and 75 years old in good health. The chain combines TRBV6-2 or TRBV6-3 with TRBJ2-7, with D possibly being TRBD2 (5 bases). The sequenced material came from blood. The CDR3 nucleotides read TGTGCCAGCAGTTACAGCACTAGCTCCTACGAGCAGTACTTC. Residues: CASSYSTSSYEQYF.